This entry describes one TCR beta chain. Trimming left V 3 bases short and J 6 bases short, with 12 bases between. Germline CDR1 is SGDLS and CDR2 is YYNGEE. The CDR3 length is 14 residues. The sample belongs to a study of blood T cell repertoires in COVID-19. Whole-study context: COVID-19 samples from acute and convalescent phases originated in the United States, Italy and Spain.

As processed by the authors: Estimated nucleated cell counts came from reference gene primer amplification. Only in-frame clones appear in the TCRdb table, and some are missing; sequencing was by immunoSEQ multiplex PCR. V, J and clone size are taken as reported in that table, and D and trimming were inferred from the DNA itself. Of some 300,000 clones in the sample, around nine tenths were seen once. The sequenced material came from peripheral blood. The sequence came from a man aged 70 or older with acute or convalescent COVID-19. J is TRBJ2-2 and V is TRBV9; D remains ambiguous. The DNA for the CDR3 is TGTGCCAGCAGCGACCTTAGGAGCGCCGGGGAGCTGTTTTTT. Amino acids: CASSDLRSAGELFF.